This TCR beta chain was captured in a study of T cells in tuberculosis. Study background: The T cells targeted glucose monomycolate, a mycobacterial lipid, via CD1B.

TCR-alpha and TCR-beta chains were sequenced unpaired. Some clones are missing from TCRdb's copy, which holds only in-frame ones; the method was immunoSEQ multiplex PCR. The table records roughly 61,000 clones, approximately 88% of them present only once. Cells were sorted from thawed PBMC rested overnight and stained with GMM-loaded CD1B tetramer, viability dye and anti-CD3. C32 glucose monomycolate from Rhodococcus equi was loaded onto the CD1B tetramers. Before cryopreservation, the sorted PBMC lost their CD14-expressing monocytes. From each donor, approximately 100,000 tetramer-negative cells were sorted. This TCR derives from an adult woman with latent tuberculosis. The specimen sequenced was CD1b-GMM tetramer-negative cells sorted from PBMCs.

The CDR3 sequence: CASSSRAGAAYEQYF. In DNA, the CDR3 is TGTGCCAGCAGCTCGAGAGCGGGCGCGGCCTACGAGCAGTACTTC. This chain uses TRBV5-4 with TRBJ2-5, with D perhaps matching TRBD2 (6 bases). The tail of the sequence fits TRBJ2-7 better, so the J call may be wrong. The CDR3 has 15 residues. From germline, CDR1 is SGHNT and CDR2 YYREEE (reference sequence).